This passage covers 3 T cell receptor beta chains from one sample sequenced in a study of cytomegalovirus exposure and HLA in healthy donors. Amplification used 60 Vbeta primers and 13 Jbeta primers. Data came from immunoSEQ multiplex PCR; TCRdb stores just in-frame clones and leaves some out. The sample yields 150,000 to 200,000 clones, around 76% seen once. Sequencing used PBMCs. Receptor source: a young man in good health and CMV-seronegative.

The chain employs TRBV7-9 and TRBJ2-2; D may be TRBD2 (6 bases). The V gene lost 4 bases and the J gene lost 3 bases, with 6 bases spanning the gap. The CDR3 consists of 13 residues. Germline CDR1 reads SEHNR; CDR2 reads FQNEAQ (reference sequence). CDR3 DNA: TGTGCCAGCAGCTCGGGGGACACCGGGGAGCTGTTTTTT. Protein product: CASSSGDTGELFF.

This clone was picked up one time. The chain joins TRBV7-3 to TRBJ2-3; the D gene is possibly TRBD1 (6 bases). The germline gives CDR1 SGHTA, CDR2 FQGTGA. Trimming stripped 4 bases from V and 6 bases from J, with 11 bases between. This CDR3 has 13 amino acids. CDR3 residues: CASSSQGFDTQYF. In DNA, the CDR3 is TGTGCCAGCAGCTCACAGGGTTTCGATACGCAGTATTTT.

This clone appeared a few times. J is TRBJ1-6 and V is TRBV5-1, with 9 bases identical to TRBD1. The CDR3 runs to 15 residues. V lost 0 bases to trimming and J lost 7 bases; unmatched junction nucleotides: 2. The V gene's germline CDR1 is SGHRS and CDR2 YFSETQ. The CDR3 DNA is TGCGCCAGCAGCTTGGAGGGGACAGGGAATTCACCCCTCCACTTT. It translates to CASSLEGTGNSPLHF.